These 28 T cell receptor beta chains were sequenced from one sample in a study of cytomegalovirus exposure and HLA in healthy donors. The PCR employed 60 Vbeta primers together with 13 Jbeta primers. TCRdb's table, derived via immunoSEQ multiplex PCR, lists solely in-frame clones and lacks some. The sample contains 200,000 to 250,000 clones, 60% to 80% of which appear only once. Specimen: PBMCs. The receptor source for this set is a woman in her thirties in good health and CMV-seronegative.

The chain has TRBV6-1 and TRBJ2-3; TRBD2 aligns across 12 bases. V gave up 10 bases and J gave up 1 base; unmatched junction bases: 3. CDR1 is MNHNS, CDR2 SASEGT, per germline. This CDR3 is 14 amino acids long. In DNA, the CDR3 is TGTGCCACTTGGACTAGCGGGGGCACAGATACGCAGTATTTT. Its translation: CATWTSGGTDTQYF.

This chain connects TRBV29-1 to TRBJ1-2; D perhaps matches TRBD1 (5 bases). V was cut by 3 bases and J by 7 bases, with 18 bases left in between. Germline lookup yields CDR1 SQVTM and CDR2 ANQGSEA. The CDR3 covers 14 residues. For the CDR3, the DNA is TGCAGCGTTGAGAGGCGGGACCCCACTCGTGGCTACACCTTC. It translates to CSVERRDPTRGYTF.

V usage is TRBV2 and J usage is TRBJ1-2; 8 bases line up with TRBD1. With 4 bases clipped from V and 2 bases from J, the junction kept 3 bases outside the gene matches. This CDR3 is built from 14 residues. Germline V gene data show CDR1 as SNHLY and CDR2 as FYNNEI. Here the CDR3 reads CASSVNRGNYGYTF. CDR3 sequence (DNA): TGTGCCAGCAGTGTGAACAGGGGGAACTATGGCTACACCTTC. The variable domain in full, completed from reference TRBV2 and TRBJ1-2, reads EPEVTQTPSHQVTQMGQEVILRCVPISNHLYFYWYRQILGQKVEFLVSFYNNEISEKSEIFDDQFSVERPDGSNFTLKIRSTKLEDSAMYFCASSVNRGNYGYTFGSGTRLTVV.

V usage is TRBV15 and J usage is TRBJ2-7; 10 bases match TRBD1. The CDR3 length is 12 residues. CDR1 LNHNV and CDR2 YYDKDF come from the germline V gene (reference sequence). Germline trimming cut 3 bases from V and 9 bases from J; bases unmatched to any gene: 2. CDR3 bases: TGTGCCACCAGCAGGGGACAGGGGAGGCAGTACTTC. Its protein is CATSRGQGRQYF.

The rearrangement uses TRBV11-3 and TRBJ1-5; 7 positions match TRBD1. This CDR3 spans 14 amino acids. J was trimmed by 3 bases and V by 5 bases; bases with no gene match: 4. Germline CDR1 reads SGHNT; CDR2 reads YENEEA. CDR3 nucleotides: TGTGCCAGCAGCCAGGGGACAGCCAATCAGCCCCAGCATTTT. This codes for CASSQGTANQPQHF.

Details on this clone: One junction end disagrees with the germline gene, perhaps due to a read error. The same CDR3 can be traced to other DNA sequences in this sample. This chain connects TRBV19 to TRBJ1-6; maybe TRBD1 (5 bases). Germline V gene data show CDR1 as LNHDA and CDR2 as SQIVND (reference sequence). There are 21 residues in the CDR3. This CDR3 is CASSPAGTISPLTGKNSPLHF. The CDR3 region has the DNA TGTGCCAGTAGCCCAGCAGGGACTATATCCCCTCTGACGGGAAAAAATTCCCCCCTCCACTTT.

The V and J genes are TRBV5-1 and TRBJ1-5; D gene uncertain. Between the trimmed V and J ends, which lost 6 bases and 2 bases, there was a span of 12 bases. Germline-derived CDR1 and CDR2 are SGHRS and YFSETQ. The CDR3 is 14 residues long. The CDR3 sequence: CASKPGYGNQPQHF. The CDR3 nucleotides read TGCGCCAGCAAACCAGGATACGGCAATCAGCCCCAGCATTTT. Filled out from reference TRBV5-1 and TRBJ1-5, the complete variable domain reads KAGVTQTPRYLIKTRGQQVTLSCSPISGHRSVSWYQQTPGQGLQFLFEYFSETQRNKGNFPGRFSGRQFSNSRSEMNVSTLELGDSALYLCASKPGYGNQPQHFGDGTRLSIL.

This clone has more than one count but fewer than ten. This chain connects TRBV19 to TRBJ2-7, with 7 nucleotides matching TRBD2. Germline V CDR1 and CDR2: LNHDA, SQIVND (reference sequence). The CDR3 covers 14 residues. Trimming cost V 7 bases and J 2 bases; bases outside gene matches: 8. CDR3 nucleotide sequence: TGTGCCAGTACCCCGGGAGGCTCGGCCTACGAGCAGTACTTC. This sequence encodes CASTPGGSAYEQYF.

The V and J genes are TRBV2 and TRBJ2-6; D ambiguous. Trimming removed 8 bases from V and 0 bases from J, with 8 bases in between. Germline values: CDR1 SNHLY, CDR2 FYNNEI. The CDR3 has 14 residues. The CDR3 loop reads CASQQSSGANVLTF. The CDR3 DNA follows: TGTGCCAGCCAACAGAGCTCTGGGGCCAACGTCCTGACTTTC.

CDR3 sequence (DNA): TGTGCCAGTAGTTTCAGACAGGTCTATGGCTACACCTTC. This gives the protein CASSFRQVYGYTF. The gene calls are TRBV19 and TRBJ1-2; D is possibly TRBD1 (6 bases). The length of the CDR3 is 13 residues. Germline lookup yields CDR1 LNHDA and CDR2 SQIVND (reference sequence). V was clipped by 5 bases and J by 4 bases, with 11 bases between them.

The rearrangement links TRBV4-2 to TRBJ2-1; TRBD2 matches 10 bases. The V gene's germline CDR1 is LGHNA and CDR2 YNFKEQ. The CDR3 is 15 residues long. Germline trimming cut 4 bases from V and 8 bases from J; bases unmatched to any gene: 8. The CDR3 reads CASSPYSSGSYEQFF. The CDR3 DNA is TGTGCCAGCAGCCCCTACTCTAGCGGGAGCTATGAGCAGTTCTTC.

Turning to this clone: The junction differs from germline at one of its ends, possibly a read error. This chain uses TRBV7-9 with TRBJ2-1, with TRBD2 matching over 8 bases. This CDR3 region has 15 residues. CDR1 is SEHNR and CDR2 is FQNEAQ in the germline V gene (reference sequence). The CDR3 DNA follows: TGTTCCAGCAGGAGTAGCGGGGTGGGCTACAATGAGCAGTTCTTC. Its protein product is CSSRSSGVGYNEQFF.

This clone was detected a few times. The V and J genes are TRBV10-3 and TRBJ2-1; 11 nucleotides match TRBD1. Germline CDR1 reads ENHRY; CDR2 reads SYGVKD. V shed 6 bases, J shed 8 bases, and the junction held 6 bases outside the gene matches. CDR3 size: 14 residues. CDR3 amino acids: CAISDGTGGDEQFF. The CDR3 coding sequence is TGTGCCATCAGCGACGGGACAGGGGGGGATGAGCAGTTCTTC.

This clone turned up a few times. V usage is TRBV7-3 and J usage is TRBJ1-2, with D perhaps TRBD1 (6 bases). The germline gives CDR1 SGHTA, CDR2 FQGTGA. The CDR3 is 14 residues long. V was shortened by 8 bases and J by 2 bases, with 15 bases between the two germline ends. The CDR3 DNA reads TGTGCCAGCTCGTCGGGTCAGGGGAACTATGGCTACACCTTC. The encoded protein is CASSSGQGNYGYTF.

This chain connects TRBV6-1 to TRBJ1-5; TRBD1 matches 9 bases. This CDR3 is built from 15 residues. V lost 6 bases to trimming and J lost 3 bases; unmatched junction nucleotides: 6. The germline V gene encodes CDR1 MNHNS and CDR2 SASEGT. CDR3 nucleotides: TGTGCCAGCAGCAGGGACAGGGAAGCCAATCAGCCCCAGCATTTT. Its translation is CASSRDREANQPQHF.

In regard to this clone: An end of the junction differs from the germline gene, which may be a read error. This chain uses TRBV10-3 with TRBJ1-5, with unresolved D. Germline V CDR1 and CDR2: ENHRY, SYGVKD. The CDR3 loop spans 12 amino acids. CDR3 coding DNA: TGTGCCATCAAAGAGGGTAGATCAGCCCCAGCATTT. It specifies CAIKEGRSAPAF.

This chain joins TRBV18 and TRBJ2-1, with 10 nucleotides matching TRBD2. V lost 6 bases, J lost 7 bases, and 12 bases stayed unmatched. CDR3 length equals 16 residues. Germline CDR1 and CDR2: KGHSH and LQKENI. CDR3 nucleotides: TGTGCCAGCTCGATTAATATAGCGGGAGGAAAAAATGAGCAGTTCTTC. Amino acids: CASSINIAGGKNEQFF.

As regards this clone: Other nucleotide sequences in the sample specify the same CDR3. The chain has TRBV6-6 and TRBJ1-2, with D possibly matching TRBD1 (5 bases). Trimming stripped 0 bases from V and 2 bases from J, with 7 bases between. The CDR3 covers 14 residues. From germline, CDR1 is MNHNY and CDR2 SVGAGI (reference sequence). CDR3 in amino acids: CASSYSSGNYGYTF. The CDR3 DNA reads as TGTGCCAGCAGTTACTCCTCAGGGAACTATGGCTACACCTTC.

This chain uses TRBV30 with TRBJ1-3; D is perhaps TRBD1 (6 bases). The CDR3 spans 16 residues. Trimming left V 4 bases short and J 2 bases short, with 18 bases between. Per the germline V gene, CDR1 is GTSNPN and CDR2 is SVGIG (reference sequence). This chain's CDR3 is CAWNAGGFKTGNTIYF. DNA of the CDR3: TGTGCCTGGAACGCTGGGGGCTTCAAAACTGGAAACACCATATATTTT.

The V call is TRBV30, the J call TRBJ2-1; 7 bases fit TRBD2. Per germline, CDR1 GTSNPN and CDR2 SVGIG (reference sequence). The CDR3 has 14 residues. With 1 base clipped from V and 8 bases from J, the junction kept 8 bases outside the gene matches. CDR3 sequence: CAWSARSGAHEQFF. CDR3 nucleotides: TGTGCCTGGAGTGCTAGAAGCGGGGCCCATGAGCAGTTCTTC.

The chain joins TRBV15 to TRBJ2-5; 7 bases agree with TRBD1. The J call is doubtful: the DNA matches TRBJ2-7 better. The CDR3 is made up of 16 amino acids. Looked up from germline, CDR1 is LNHNV and CDR2 is YYDKDF (reference sequence). In nucleotides, the CDR3 is TGTGCCACCAGCAGAGATTCCGGGACAGTCCCCTACGAGCAGTACTTC. Translated, it gives CATSRDSGTVPYEQYF.

The rearrangement links TRBV30 to TRBJ2-3; the D is unclear. V was clipped by 2 bases and J by 2 bases, with 11 bases between them. Germline assignment: CDR1 GTSNPN and CDR2 SVGIG (reference sequence). CDR3 length equals 14 residues. The CDR3 DNA follows: TGTGCCTGGAGTAGTGGCCTCACCACAGATACGCAGTATTTT. Residues: CAWSSGLTTDTQYF.

This clone was counted between two and nine times. This chain links TRBV7-9 with TRBJ2-5; D perhaps matches TRBD2 (5 bases). The J call could be wrong; TRBJ2-7 is a better fit for the DNA end. Germline V gene data show CDR1 as SEHNR and CDR2 as FQNEAQ (reference sequence). This CDR3 spans 15 amino acids. CDR3 DNA: TGTGCCAGCAGTCCCCGGGCTAGCATGATCTACGAGCAGTACTTC. Translating it yields CASSPRASMIYEQYF.

The chain couples TRBV11-2 to TRBJ2-4, with D perhaps matching TRBD1 (5 bases). The CDR3 runs 17 residues. V dropped 3 bases and J dropped 2 bases, with 17 bases sitting between them. Germline V gives CDR1 SGHAT, CDR2 FQNNGV. The CDR3 loop is CASSLTPPGMSKNIQYF. The CDR3 coding sequence is TGTGCCAGCAGCTTGACCCCCCCAGGGATGTCCAAAAACATTCAGTACTTC.

This clone was picked up one time. This chain joins TRBV29-1 and TRBJ2-3; TRBD2 aligns across 11 bases. Trimming cost V 0 bases and J 4 bases; bases outside gene matches: 9. Germline values: CDR1 SQVTM, CDR2 ANQGSEA. This CDR3 has 17 amino acids. CDR3 residues: CSVEDHLMGLAADTQYF. The CDR3 coding sequence is TGCAGCGTTGAAGATCACCTCATGGGACTAGCGGCAGATACGCAGTATTTT.

This clone is a singleton in its sample. The rearrangement links TRBV28 to TRBJ1-3; D remains ambiguous. The CDR3 totals 15 residues. Germline CDR1 MDHEN, CDR2 SYDVKM. V was pared by 3 bases and J by 4 bases, with 13 bases between. CDR3 protein: CASSFGQSWGNTIYF. Written as DNA, the CDR3 is TGTGCCAGCAGTTTTGGTCAGTCCTGGGGAAACACCATATATTTT.

The rearrangement links TRBV15 to TRBJ1-3; the D is unclear. Germline assignment: CDR1 LNHNV and CDR2 YYDKDF (reference sequence). This CDR3 contains 12 residues. Trimming took off 9 bases at V and 0 bases at J, with 6 bases between the two ends. CDR3 region: CATAVSGNTIYF. As DNA, the CDR3 is TGTGCCACGGCGGTCTCTGGAAACACCATATATTTT.

The chain uses TRBV29-1 and TRBJ1-2, with 8 bases lining up with TRBD1. The J segment lost 8 bases and the V segment lost 3 bases, leaving 8 bases of the junction unmatched. The CDR3 is 13 residues long. The germline V gene has CDR1 SQVTM and CDR2 ANQGSEA. The CDR3 DNA sequence: TGCAGCGTTGATGGGCCCCCAGGGGGCGGCTACACCTTC. Translating gives CSVDGPPGGGYTF. The whole variable domain, filled in from reference TRBV29-1 and TRBJ1-2, reads SAVISQKPSRDICQRGTSLTIQCQVDSQVTMMFWYRQQPGQSLTLIATANQGSEATYESGFVIDKFPISRPNLTFSTLTVSNMSPEDSSIYLCSVDGPPGGGYTFGSGTRLTVV.